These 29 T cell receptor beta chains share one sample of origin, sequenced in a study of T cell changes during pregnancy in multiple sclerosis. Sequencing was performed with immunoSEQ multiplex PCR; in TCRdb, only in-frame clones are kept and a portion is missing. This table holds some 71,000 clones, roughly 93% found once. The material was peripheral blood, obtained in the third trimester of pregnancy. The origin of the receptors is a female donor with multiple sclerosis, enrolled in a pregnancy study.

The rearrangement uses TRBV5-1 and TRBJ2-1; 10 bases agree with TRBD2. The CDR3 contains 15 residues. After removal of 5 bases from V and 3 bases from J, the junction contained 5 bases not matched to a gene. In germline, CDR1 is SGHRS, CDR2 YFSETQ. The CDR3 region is CASRELAGGYNEQFF. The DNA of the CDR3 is TGCGCCAGCAGAGAGTTAGCGGGGGGCTACAATGAGCAGTTCTTC.

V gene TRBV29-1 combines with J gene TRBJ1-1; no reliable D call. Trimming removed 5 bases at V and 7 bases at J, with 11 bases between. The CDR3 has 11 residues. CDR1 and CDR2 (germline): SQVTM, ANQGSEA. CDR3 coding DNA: TGCAGCGTTCGCCGATCTAGTGAAGCTTTCTTT. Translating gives CSVRRSSEAFF.

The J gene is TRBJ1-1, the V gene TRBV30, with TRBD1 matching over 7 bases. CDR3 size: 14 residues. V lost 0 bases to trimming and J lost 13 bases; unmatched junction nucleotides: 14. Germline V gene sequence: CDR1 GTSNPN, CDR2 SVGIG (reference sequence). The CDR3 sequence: CAWSVGSGGSLDFF. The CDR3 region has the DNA TGTGCCTGGAGTGTCGGATCAGGGGGAAGTTTGGATTTCTTT.

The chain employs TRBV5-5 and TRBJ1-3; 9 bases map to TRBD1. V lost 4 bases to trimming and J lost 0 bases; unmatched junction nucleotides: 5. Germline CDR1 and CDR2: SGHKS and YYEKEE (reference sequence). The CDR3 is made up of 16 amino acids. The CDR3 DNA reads TGTGCCAGCAGCCTGGGACAGGGACGCTCTGGAAACACCATATATTTT. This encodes CASSLGQGRSGNTIYF.

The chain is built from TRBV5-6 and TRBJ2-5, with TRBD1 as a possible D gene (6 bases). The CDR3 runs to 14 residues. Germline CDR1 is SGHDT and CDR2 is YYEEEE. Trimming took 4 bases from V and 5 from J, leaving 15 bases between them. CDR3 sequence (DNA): TGTGCCAGCAGCCGCGACAGGTTTTTGGAGACCCAGTACTTC. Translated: CASSRDRFLETQYF. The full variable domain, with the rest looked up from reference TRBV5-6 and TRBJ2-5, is DAGVTQSPTHLIKTRGQQVTLRCSPKSGHDTVSWYQQALGQGPQFIFQYYEEEERQRGNFPDRFSGHQFPNYSSELNVNALLLGDSALYLCASSRDRFLETQYFGPGTRLLVL.

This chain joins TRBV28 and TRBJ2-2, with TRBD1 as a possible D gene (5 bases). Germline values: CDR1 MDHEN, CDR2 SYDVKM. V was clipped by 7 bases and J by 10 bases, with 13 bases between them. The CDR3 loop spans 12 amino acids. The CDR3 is CASTIAGKELFF. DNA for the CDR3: TGTGCCAGCACGATCGCAGGGAAGGAGCTGTTTTTT.

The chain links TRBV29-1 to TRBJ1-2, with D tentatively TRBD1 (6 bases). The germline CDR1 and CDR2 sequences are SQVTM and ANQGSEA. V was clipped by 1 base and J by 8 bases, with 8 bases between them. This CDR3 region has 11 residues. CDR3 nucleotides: TGCAGCGTTGAAGTGGGGGCGGGCTACACCTTC. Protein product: CSVEVGAGYTF.

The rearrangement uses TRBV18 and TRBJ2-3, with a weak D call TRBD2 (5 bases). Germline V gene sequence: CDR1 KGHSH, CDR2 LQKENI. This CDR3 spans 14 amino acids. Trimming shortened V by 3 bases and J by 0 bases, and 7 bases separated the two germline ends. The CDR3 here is CASSPRTSTDTQYF. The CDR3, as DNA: TGTGCCAGCTCACCCCGGACTAGCACAGATACGCAGTATTTT.

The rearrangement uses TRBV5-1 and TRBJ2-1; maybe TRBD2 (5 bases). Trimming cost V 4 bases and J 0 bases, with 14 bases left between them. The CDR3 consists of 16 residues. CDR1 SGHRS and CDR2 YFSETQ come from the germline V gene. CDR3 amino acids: CASSITTGSSYNEQFF. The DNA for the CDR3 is TGCGCCAGCAGCATAACCACGGGGAGCTCCTACAATGAGCAGTTCTTC.

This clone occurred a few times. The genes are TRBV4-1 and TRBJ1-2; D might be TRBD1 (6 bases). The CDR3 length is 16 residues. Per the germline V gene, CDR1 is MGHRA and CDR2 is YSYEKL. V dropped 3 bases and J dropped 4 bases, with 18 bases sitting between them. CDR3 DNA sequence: TGCGCCAGCAGCCACCCACGAAGGGGGACGTCCTATGGCTACACCTTC. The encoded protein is CASSHPRRGTSYGYTF.

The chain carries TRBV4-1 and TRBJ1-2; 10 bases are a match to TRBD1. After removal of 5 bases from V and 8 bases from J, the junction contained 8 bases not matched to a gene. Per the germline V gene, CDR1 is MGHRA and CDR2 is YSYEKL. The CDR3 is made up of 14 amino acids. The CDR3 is CASSLGQGRKGYTF. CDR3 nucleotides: TGCGCCAGCAGCTTGGGACAGGGGCGGAAGGGCTACACCTTC.

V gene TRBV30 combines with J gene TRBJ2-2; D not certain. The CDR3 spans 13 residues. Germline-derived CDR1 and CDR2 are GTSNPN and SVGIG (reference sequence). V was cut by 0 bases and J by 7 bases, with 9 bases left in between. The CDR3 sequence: CAWSVLSVGELFF. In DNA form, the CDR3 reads TGTGCCTGGAGTGTACTATCGGTCGGGGAGCTGTTTTTT.

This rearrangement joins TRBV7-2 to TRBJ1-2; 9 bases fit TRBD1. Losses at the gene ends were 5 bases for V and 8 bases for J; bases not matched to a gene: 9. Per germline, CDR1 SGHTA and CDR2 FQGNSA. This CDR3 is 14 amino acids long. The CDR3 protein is CASSIRDRAGGYTF. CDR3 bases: TGTGCCAGCAGCATCCGGGACAGGGCCGGCGGCTACACCTTC.

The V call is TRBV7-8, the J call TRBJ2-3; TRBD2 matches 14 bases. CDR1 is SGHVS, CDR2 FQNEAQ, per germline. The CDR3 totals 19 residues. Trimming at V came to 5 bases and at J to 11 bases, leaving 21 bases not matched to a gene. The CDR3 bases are TGTGCCAGCAGCGAGAGACTAGCGGGGGGGCGGGTGGTGGTTCTTGGGCAGTATTTT. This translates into CASSERLAGGRVVVLGQYF. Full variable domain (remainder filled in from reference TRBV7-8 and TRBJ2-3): GAGVSQSPRYKVAKRGQDVALRCDPISGHVSLFWYQQALGQGPEFLTYFQNEAQLDKSGLPSDRFFAERPEGSVSTLKIQRTQQEDSAVYLCASSERLAGGRVVVLGQYFGPGTRLTVL.

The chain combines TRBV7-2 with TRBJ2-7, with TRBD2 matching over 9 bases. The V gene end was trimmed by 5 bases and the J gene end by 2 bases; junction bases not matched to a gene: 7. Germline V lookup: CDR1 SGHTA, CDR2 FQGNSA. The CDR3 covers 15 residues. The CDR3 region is CASSRERGAPYEQYF. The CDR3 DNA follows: TGTGCCAGCAGCCGGGAGCGGGGGGCCCCCTACGAGCAGTACTTC.

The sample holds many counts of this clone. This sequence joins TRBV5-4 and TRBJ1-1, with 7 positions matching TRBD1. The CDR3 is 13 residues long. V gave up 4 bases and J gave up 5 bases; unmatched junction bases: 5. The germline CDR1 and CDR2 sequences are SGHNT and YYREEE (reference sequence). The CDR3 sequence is CASSIDRETEAFF. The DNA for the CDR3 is TGTGCCAGCAGCATTGACAGGGAAACTGAAGCTTTCTTT.

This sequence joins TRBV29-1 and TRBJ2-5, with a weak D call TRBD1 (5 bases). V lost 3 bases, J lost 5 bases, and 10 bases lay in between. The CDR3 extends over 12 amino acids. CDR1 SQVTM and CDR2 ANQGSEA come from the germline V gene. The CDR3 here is CSVDRGRETQYF. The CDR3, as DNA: TGCAGCGTTGATAGGGGTAGGGAGACCCAGTACTTC.

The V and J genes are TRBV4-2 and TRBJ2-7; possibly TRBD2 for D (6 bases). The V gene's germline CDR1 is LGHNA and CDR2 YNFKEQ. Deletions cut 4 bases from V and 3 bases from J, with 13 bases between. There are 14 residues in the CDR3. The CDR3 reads CASSRGEANYEQYF. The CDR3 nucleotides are TGTGCCAGCAGCCGGGGGGAAGCGAACTACGAGCAGTACTTC.

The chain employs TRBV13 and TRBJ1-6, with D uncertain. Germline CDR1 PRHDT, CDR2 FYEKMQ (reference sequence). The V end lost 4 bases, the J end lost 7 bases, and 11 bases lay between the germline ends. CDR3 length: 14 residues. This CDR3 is CASSSRGGNSPLHF. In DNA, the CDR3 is TGTGCCAGCAGCTCCCGGGGTGGAAATTCACCCCTCCACTTT.

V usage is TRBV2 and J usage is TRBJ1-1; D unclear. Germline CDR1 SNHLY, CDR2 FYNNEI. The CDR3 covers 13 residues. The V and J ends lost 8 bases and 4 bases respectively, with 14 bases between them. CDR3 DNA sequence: TGTGCCAGCGAACAACGCCCGGGCACTGAAGCTTTCTTT. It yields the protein CASEQRPGTEAFF.

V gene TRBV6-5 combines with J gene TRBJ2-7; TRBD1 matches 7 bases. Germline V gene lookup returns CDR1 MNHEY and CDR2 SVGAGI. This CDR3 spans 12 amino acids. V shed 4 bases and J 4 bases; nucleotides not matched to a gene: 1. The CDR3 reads CASSLTGYEQYF. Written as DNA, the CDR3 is TGTGCCAGCAGTTTGACAGGGTACGAGCAGTACTTC.

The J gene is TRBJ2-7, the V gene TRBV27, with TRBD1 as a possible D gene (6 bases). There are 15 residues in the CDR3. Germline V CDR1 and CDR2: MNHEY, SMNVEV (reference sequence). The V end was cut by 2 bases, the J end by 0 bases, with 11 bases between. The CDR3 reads CASSLKGRGSYEQYF. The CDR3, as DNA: TGTGCCAGCAGTTTAAAGGGCAGGGGCTCCTACGAGCAGTACTTC.

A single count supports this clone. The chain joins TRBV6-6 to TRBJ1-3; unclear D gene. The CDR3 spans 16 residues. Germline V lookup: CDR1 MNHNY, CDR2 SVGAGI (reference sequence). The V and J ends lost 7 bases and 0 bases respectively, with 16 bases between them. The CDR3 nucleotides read TGTGCCAGCATCAAACCGGGGTCCCACTCTGGAAACACCATATATTTT. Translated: CASIKPGSHSGNTIYF.

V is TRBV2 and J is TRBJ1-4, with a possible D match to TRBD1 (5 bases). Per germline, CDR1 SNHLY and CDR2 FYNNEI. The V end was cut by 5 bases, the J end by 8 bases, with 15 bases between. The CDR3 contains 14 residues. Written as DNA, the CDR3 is TGTGCCAGCAGTAGTGACAGCGCAGGGGAAAAACTGTTTTTT. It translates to CASSSDSAGEKLFF.

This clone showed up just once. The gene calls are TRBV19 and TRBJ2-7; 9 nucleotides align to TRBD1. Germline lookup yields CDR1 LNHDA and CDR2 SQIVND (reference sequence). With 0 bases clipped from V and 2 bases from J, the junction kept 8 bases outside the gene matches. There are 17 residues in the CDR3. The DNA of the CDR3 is TGTGCCAGTAGTATAGATCTCCCGGGACAGGGTCCCTACGAGCAGTACTTC. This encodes CASSIDLPGQGPYEQYF.

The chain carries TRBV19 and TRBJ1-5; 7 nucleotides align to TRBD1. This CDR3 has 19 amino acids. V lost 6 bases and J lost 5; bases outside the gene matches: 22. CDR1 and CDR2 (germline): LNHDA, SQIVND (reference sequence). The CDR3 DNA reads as TGTGCCAGTAGCGACTACTTGAACCCCGGGACAGTGGGGCATCAGCCCCAGCATTTT. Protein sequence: CASSDYLNPGTVGHQPQHF.

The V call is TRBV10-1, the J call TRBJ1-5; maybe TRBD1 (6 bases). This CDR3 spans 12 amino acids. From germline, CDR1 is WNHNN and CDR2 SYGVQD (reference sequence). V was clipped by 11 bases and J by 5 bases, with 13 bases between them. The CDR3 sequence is CAGGQKDQPQHF. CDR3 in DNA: TGCGCCGGGGGACAAAAAGATCAGCCCCAGCATTTT.

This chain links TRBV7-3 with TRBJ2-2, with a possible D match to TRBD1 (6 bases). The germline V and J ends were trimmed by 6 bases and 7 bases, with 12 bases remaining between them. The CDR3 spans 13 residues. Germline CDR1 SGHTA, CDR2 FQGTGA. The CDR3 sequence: CASSVGQYGELFF. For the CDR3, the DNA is TGTGCCAGCAGTGTTGGACAGTACGGGGAGCTGTTTTTT.

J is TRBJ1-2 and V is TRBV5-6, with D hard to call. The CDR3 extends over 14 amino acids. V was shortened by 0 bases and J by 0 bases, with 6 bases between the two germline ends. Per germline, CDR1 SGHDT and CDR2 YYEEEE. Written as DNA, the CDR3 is TGTGCCAGCAGCTTGGAATTAACTAACTATGGCTACACCTTC. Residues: CASSLELTNYGYTF.